The 20 T cell receptor beta chains below were found in one sample sequenced in a study of T cells in Graves' hyperthyroidism and ophthalmopathy. Amplified TCR beta CDR3 regions derived from RNA transcripts. RT-PCR in the first round (using the HTBI primer set) targeted the TCR CDR3. TCRdb re-analysed the multiplex PCR reads in MiXCR, keeping a single row per CDR3 protein. The sample lists around 110,000 distinct CDR3 sequences, roughly 15% occurring once. Sequencing was carried out using blood. All receptors derive from a woman aged 45-65 years with Graves' hyperthyroidism.

A few counts support this clonotype. The V call is TRBV6-2 or TRBV6-3, the J call TRBJ1-6; D not resolved. This CDR3 contains 15 residues. V was shortened by 6 bases and J by 9 bases, with 18 bases between the two germline ends. The V gene's germline CDR1 is MNHEY and CDR2 SVGEGT. The chain's CDR3 is CASSSQTVDGSPLHF. DNA for the CDR3: TGTGCCAGCAGCTCCCAGACCGTGGATGGTTCACCCCTCCACTTT.

At least ten counts were recorded for this clonotype. The rearrangement joins TRBV12-3 or TRBV12-4 to TRBJ2-1; TRBD1 or TRBD2 may be the D gene (5 bases each). V was cut by 7 bases and J by 7 bases, with 20 bases left in between. The CDR3 sequence is 15 residues long. CDR3 sequence: CASILDPVWGNEQFF. In nucleotides, the CDR3 is TGTGCCAGCATCCTGGACCCTGTTTGGGGGAATGAGCAGTTCTTC.

This clonotype has at least ten counts. The rearrangement joins TRBV6-1 to TRBJ2-3; 8 bases map to TRBD1. The CDR3 is 18 amino acids. From germline, CDR1 is MNHNS and CDR2 SASEGT. J gave up 3 bases and V 7 bases, and 18 bases lay outside the gene matches. CDR3 residues: CASTTGQVAAGRTDTQYF. The CDR3, as DNA: TGTGCCAGCACCACGGGACAGGTGGCCGCAGGGAGGACAGATACGCAGTATTTT.

Concerning this clonotype: The junction differs from germline at one of its ends, possibly a read error. The rearrangement joins TRBV5-5 to TRBJ2-7; 11 bases fit TRBD2. The CDR3 is made up of 16 amino acids. Germline V gene data show CDR1 as SGHKS and CDR2 as YYEKEE (reference sequence). Here the CDR3 reads CASGARGASGRYEQYF. The CDR3 DNA sequence: TGCGCCAGCGGAGCCCGGGGGGCTAGCGGGAGGTACGAGCAGTACTTC.

The rearrangement uses TRBV28 and TRBJ2-2; possibly TRBD2 for D (7 bases). From germline, CDR1 is MDHEN and CDR2 SYDVKM. V gave up 7 bases and J gave up 0 bases, with 15 bases separating them. The CDR3 totals 16 residues. The CDR3 region is CASTEGGDANTGELFF. The DNA for the CDR3 is TGTGCCAGCACCGAGGGGGGGGACGCGAACACCGGGGAGCTGTTTTTT. The entire variable domain, with the rest obtained from reference TRBV28 and TRBJ2-2, is as follows: DVKVTQSSRYLVKRTGEKVFLECVQDMDHENMFWYRQDPGLGLRLIYFSYDVKMKEKGDIPEGYSVSREKKERFSLILESASTNQTSMYLCASTEGGDANTGELFFGEGSRLTVL.

This clonotype has ten or more counts. The chain is built from TRBV7-3 and TRBJ1-1, with 8 positions matching TRBD1. Trimming cost V 3 bases and J 0 bases; bases outside gene matches: 3. This CDR3 has 15 amino acids. Per germline, CDR1 SGHTA and CDR2 FQGTGA. The CDR3 DNA is TGTGCCAGCAGCTTGAGGACAGGGATGAACACTGAAGCTTTCTTT. This gives the protein CASSLRTGMNTEAFF. Supplemented by reference TRBV7-3 and TRBJ1-1, the full variable domain reads GAGVSQTPSNKVTEKGKYVELRCDPISGHTALYWYRQSLGQGPEFLIYFQGTGAADDSGLPNDRFFAVRPEGSVSTLKIQRTERGDSAVYLCASSLRTGMNTEAFFGQGTRLTVV.

There are many counts of this clonotype. This rearrangement joins TRBV19 to TRBJ1-5; 7 positions agree with TRBD1. This CDR3 region has 15 residues. The V segment lost 5 bases and the J segment 4 bases; nucleotides outside the gene matches: 8. Germline V gene sequence: CDR1 LNHDA, CDR2 SQIVND (reference sequence). The CDR3 loop is CASSSGTAYNQPQHF. As DNA, the CDR3 is TGTGCCAGTAGTTCCGGGACAGCGTATAATCAGCCCCAGCATTTT.

This clonotype was seen repeatedly, ten times or more. The rearrangement links TRBV6-1 to TRBJ1-4; D uncertain. The ends were cut back, 8 bases at V and 7 bases at J, with 11 bases in the middle. Germline CDR1 MNHNS, CDR2 SASEGT. The CDR3 length is 12 residues. CDR3 in amino acids: CASRTSGEKLFF. In nucleotides, the CDR3 is TGTGCCAGCCGGACCAGCGGTGAAAAACTGTTTTTT.

This clonotype was found a few times. The chain couples TRBV28 to TRBJ2-6; D unresolved. There are 16 residues in the CDR3. V lost 6 bases to trimming and J lost 3 bases, with 15 bases between them. Germline loops: CDR1 MDHEN, CDR2 SYDVKM. As DNA, the CDR3 is TGTGCCAGCAGCCGATACAGTCTCGGTGGGGCCAACGTCCTGACTTTC. It encodes CASSRYSLGGANVLTF.

Ten or more counts support this clonotype. The chain is built from TRBV5-1 and TRBJ2-5; 8 bases fit TRBD2. CDR1 and CDR2 from the germline V gene are SGHRS and YFSETQ. Trimming removed 2 bases from V and 5 bases from J; junction bases left unmatched: 11. The CDR3 spans 16 residues. CDR3: CASSLGNSGTTETQYF. As DNA, the CDR3 is TGCGCCAGCAGCTTAGGGAATAGCGGGACAACGGAGACCCAGTACTTC.

This clonotype was observed at least ten times. This chain's CDR3 is CASSSWASQDYEQYF. CDR3 coding DNA: TGTGCCAGCAGCTCCTGGGCCTCCCAGGACTACGAGCAGTACTTC. V and J are TRBV6-1 and TRBJ2-7; D is ambiguous. Trimming cost V 6 bases and J 3 bases, with 18 bases left between them. Germline CDR1 and CDR2: MNHNS and SASEGT. The length of the CDR3 is 15 residues.

Ten or more counts support this clonotype. This chain links TRBV29-1 with TRBJ1-2; 7 bases are shared with TRBD1. The CDR3 is 12 residues long. V shed 6 bases, J shed 8 bases, and the junction held 9 bases outside the gene matches. Germline CDR1 SQVTM, CDR2 ANQGSEA. CDR3 region: CSVNDRVGGYTF. For the CDR3, the DNA is TGCAGCGTAAATGACAGGGTTGGGGGCTACACCTTC.

CDR3 DNA sequence: TGCGCCAGCAGCTTGCCGACGGGACAGGGGTCCACCGGGGAGCTGTTTTTT. It codes for CASSLPTGQGSTGELFF. V is TRBV5-1 and J is TRBJ2-2; TRBD1 matches at 10 bases. V shed 1 base, J shed 4 bases, and the junction held 7 bases outside the gene matches. Germline CDR1 SGHRS, CDR2 YFSETQ. The CDR3 loop spans 17 amino acids.

This clonotype was counted at least ten times. The junction differs from germline at one of its ends, possibly a read error. V usage is TRBV13 and J usage is TRBJ1-5; tentatively, D is TRBD1 (6 bases). CDR1 PRHDT and CDR2 FYEKMQ come from the germline V gene (reference sequence). CDR3 size: 13 residues. CDR3 nucleotide sequence: TGTGCCAGCAGCGTAGGGGGGAATCAGCCCCAGCATTTT. This translates into CASSVGGNQPQHF.

This clonotype appeared many times. The genes are TRBV20-1 and TRBJ2-7, with TRBD2 identical over 8 bases. The V gene's germline CDR1 is DFQATT and CDR2 SNEGSKA (reference sequence). The length of the CDR3 is 15 residues. V lost 6 bases to trimming and J lost 2 bases; unmatched junction nucleotides: 12. CDR3 sequence: CSAKDSGTSTYEQYV. CDR3 bases: TGCAGTGCCAAAGATAGCGGGACCTCCACCTACGAGCAGTACGTC.

This clonotype occurred many times. The genes are TRBV20-1 and TRBJ1-5; D is uncertain. Trimming left V 2 bases short and J 4 bases short, with 15 bases between. The CDR3 has 15 residues. CDR1 DFQATT and CDR2 SNEGSKA come from the germline V gene (reference sequence). This chain's CDR3 is CSARPRGPGNQPQHF. Written as DNA, the CDR3 is TGCAGTGCTAGACCCCGTGGCCCGGGTAATCAGCCCCAGCATTTT.

The chain has TRBV12-3 or TRBV12-4 and TRBJ2-5; 10 bases fit TRBD2. CDR3 length: 16 residues. With 5 bases clipped from V and 2 bases from J, the junction kept 8 bases outside the gene matches. CDR3 in amino acids: CASSPGETSGQETQYF. The CDR3 DNA sequence: TGTGCCAGCAGTCCAGGGGAGACTAGCGGGCAAGAGACCCAGTACTTC.

The sample holds one count of this clonotype. This clone may be a read error of a much larger clone one base away. The chain joins TRBV13 to TRBJ2-7, with D hard to call. The CDR3 is made up of 13 amino acids. Germline lookup yields CDR1 PRHDT and CDR2 FYEKMQ (reference sequence). V shed 6 bases and J shed 7 bases, with 16 bases lying between them. The CDR3 DNA is TGTGCCAGCAGTTTATTCTTGGCTCCTGAGCAGTACTTC. This translates into CASSLFLAPEQYF.

This clonotype was counted many times. The chain couples TRBV6-5 to TRBJ2-3, with TRBD2 as a possible D gene (5 bases). The V end lost 2 bases, the J end lost 0 bases, and 6 bases lay between the germline ends. This CDR3 contains 14 residues. Germline CDR1 and CDR2: MNHEY and SVGAGI. Written as DNA, the CDR3 is TGTGCCAGCAGTTACGAGCGGAGCACAGATACGCAGTATTTT. As protein: CASSYERSTDTQYF.

Ten or more counts support this clonotype. This chain connects TRBV29-1 to TRBJ2-7, with D possibly TRBD1 on 6 matching bases. The CDR3 consists of 13 residues. CDR1 is SQVTM, CDR2 ANQGSEA, per germline. V was clipped by 7 bases and J by 0 bases, with 13 bases between them. The CDR3 here is CSAGGASSYEQYF. The DNA of the CDR3 is TGCAGCGCTGGGGGCGCAAGCTCCTACGAGCAGTACTTC.